The 11 T cell receptor beta chains below come from one sample, sequenced in a study of post-analysis software for immune sequencing data. These TCRs' antigens remain unknown. Presence of unique molecular identifiers characterized the TCR beta cDNA libraries. MiXCR, run by TCRdb on the PCR reads, gives a single entry per CDR3 protein. The repertoire has 150,000 to 200,000 distinct CDR3 sequences, approximately 28% of them found once; the top ten carry around 1.5%. Study findings and constraints: In patients, about five TRBV segments were more frequent than in controls, with TRBV5-6, TRBV5-1 and TRBV20-1 among them.

Material: blood. The receptor set was obtained from a girl aged 5-17 years with multiple sclerosis.

The CDR3 sequence: CASSVGTGIYNEQFF. CDR3 coding DNA: TGTGCCAGCAGCGTGGGGACAGGGATCTACAATGAGCAGTTCTTC. The rearrangement links TRBV7-2 to TRBJ2-1, with 9 nucleotides matching TRBD1. The length of the CDR3 is 15 residues. Germline V gene sequence: CDR1 SGHTA, CDR2 FQGNSA. V trimming: 5 bases; J trimming: 3 bases; junction bases outside the gene matches: 5.

The rearrangement uses TRBV7-9 and TRBJ1-4; D ambiguous. CDR3 length: 14 residues. Trimming stripped 5 bases from V and 4 bases from J, with 11 bases between. The germline V gene encodes CDR1 SEHNR and CDR2 FQNEAQ (reference sequence). The CDR3 nucleotides read TGTGCCAGCAGCCCTTCGATGAGTAATGAAAAACTGTTTTTT. Amino acid sequence: CASSPSMSNEKLFF.

About this clonotype: A much larger clone lies a single base off, so this may be a read error. CDR3 coding DNA: TGTGCCAGGAGTATTAGCCACCCAGGCGAGCAGTTCTTC. It encodes CARSISHPGEQFF. The chain combines TRBV19 with TRBJ2-1; D is undetermined. The germline V gene encodes CDR1 LNHDA and CDR2 SQIVND (reference sequence). The CDR3 consists of 13 residues. The full variable domain, rest sourced from reference TRBV19 and TRBJ2-1, is DGGITQSPKYLFRKEGQNVTLSCEQNLNHDAMYWYRQDPGQGLRLIYYSQIVNDFQKGDIAEGYSVSREKKESFPLTVTSAQKNPTAFYLCARSISHPGEQFFGPGTRLTVL.

Comments on this clonotype: A read error may account for a junction end that differs from germline. This sequence joins TRBV4-1 and TRBJ2-1; D may be TRBD1 or TRBD2 (6 bases each). This CDR3 is built from 16 residues. CDR1 MGHRA and CDR2 YSYEKL come from the germline V gene. CDR3 bases: TGCGCCAGCAGCCAAGATCCCAGGGGAGGCTACAATGAGCGGTACTTC. Translating it yields CASSQDPRGGYNERYF.

This clonotype was detected only a few times. This chain links TRBV5-1 with TRBJ2-3, with 8 bases that match TRBD2. Trimming took 2 bases from V and 2 from J; bases not matched to a gene: 4. Germline CDR1 and CDR2: SGHRS and YFSETQ. The CDR3 sequence is 15 residues long. The CDR3 nucleotides are TGCGCCAGCAGCTTATTAGCGGGAAACACAGATACGCAGTATTTT. It yields the protein CASSLLAGNTDTQYF.

This clonotype was observed many times. The chain uses TRBV6-5 and TRBJ2-6, with TRBD2 as a possible D gene (5 bases). Trimming cost V 6 bases and J 2 bases, with 14 bases left between them. The CDR3 sequence is 16 residues long. CDR1 and CDR2 (germline): MNHEY, SVGAGI. The CDR3 sequence: CASSGSGSAGANVLTF. CDR3 DNA: TGTGCCAGCAGCGGATCGGGATCTGCTGGGGCCAACGTCCTGACTTTC.

The rearrangement links TRBV18 to TRBJ2-1; 9 positions match TRBD1. The CDR3 contains 14 residues. The germline gives CDR1 KGHSH, CDR2 LQKENI. V was pared by 4 bases and J by 5 bases, with 3 bases of the junction left unmatched. The CDR3 protein is CASSLRTGDNEQFF. The DNA for the CDR3 is TGTGCCAGCTCACTGAGGACAGGGGACAATGAGCAGTTCTTC.

This clonotype was observed a handful of times. The chain carries TRBV5-1 and TRBJ2-1; TRBD2 agrees at 9 bases. The J segment lost 5 bases and the V segment lost 4 bases, leaving 4 bases of the junction unmatched. Germline V lookup: CDR1 SGHRS, CDR2 YFSETQ. CDR3 length: 14 residues. The CDR3 sequence is CASSGPSGDNEQFF. The CDR3 DNA follows: TGCGCCAGCAGCGGGCCTAGCGGGGACAATGAGCAGTTCTTC.

Worth noting for this clonotype: A junction end diverges from the germline sequence, so it may reflect a read error. The rearrangement joins TRBV3-1 to TRBJ2-1, with a weak D call TRBD2 (7 bases). CDR1 is LGHDT, CDR2 YNNKEL, per germline (reference sequence). This CDR3 is 17 amino acids long. CDR3 in amino acids: CACSQERGALQDNEQFF. Written as DNA, the CDR3 is TGTGCCTGCAGCCAAGAACGGGGGGCTCTCCAGGACAATGAGCAGTTCTTC.

This clonotype occurred many times. The CDR3 nucleotides are TGCGCCAGCAGCCACCTTTCGGACACTGAAGAGACCCAGTACTTC. Translation: CASSHLSDTEETQYF. J is TRBJ2-5 and V is TRBV4-1, with D perhaps matching TRBD1 (5 bases). CDR1 and CDR2 (germline): MGHRA, YSYEKL. Trimming cost V 3 bases and J 3 bases, with 14 bases left between them. The CDR3 runs to 15 residues.

This clonotype was counted between two and nine times. The rearrangement joins TRBV4-1 to TRBJ2-7; 8 bases fit TRBD1. V was clipped by 3 bases and J by 0 bases; unmatched bases: 4. Germline CDR1 is MGHRA and CDR2 is YSYEKL. The CDR3 spans 15 residues. CDR3 coding DNA: TGCGCCAGCAGCCACTGGACAGGGTCCTCCTACGAGCAGTACTTC. Translation gives CASSHWTGSSYEQYF.